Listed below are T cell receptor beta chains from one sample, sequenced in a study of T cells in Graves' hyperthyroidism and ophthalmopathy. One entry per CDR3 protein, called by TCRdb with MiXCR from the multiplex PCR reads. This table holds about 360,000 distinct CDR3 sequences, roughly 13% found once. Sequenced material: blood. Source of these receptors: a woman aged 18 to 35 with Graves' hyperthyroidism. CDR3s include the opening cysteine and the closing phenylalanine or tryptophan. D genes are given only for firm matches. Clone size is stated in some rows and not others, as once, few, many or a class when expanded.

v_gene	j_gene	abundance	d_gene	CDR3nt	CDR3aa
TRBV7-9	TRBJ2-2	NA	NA	TGTGCCAGCAGCTTAACGTCGGCCATCGGGGAGCTGTTTTTT	CASSLTSAIGELFF
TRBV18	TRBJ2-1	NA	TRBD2	TGTGCCAGCTCACCACAAGGCTTTGCGGGAGACTACAATGAGCAGTTCTTC	CASSPQGFAGDYNEQFF
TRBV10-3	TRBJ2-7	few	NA	TGTGCCATCAGTGACCACCGGGGGAGGAACTCCTACGAGCAGTACTTC	CAISDHRGRNSYEQYF
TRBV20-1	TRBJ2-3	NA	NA	TGCAGTGGGGGCGCGGGGTGGACAGATACGCAGTATTTT	CSGGAGWTDTQYF
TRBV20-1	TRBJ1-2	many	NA	TGCAGTGCCCGTCGACAGGCCAGCTATGGCTACACCTTC	CSARRQASYGYTF
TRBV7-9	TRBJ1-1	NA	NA	TGTGCCAGCACCCAAAGCCGGGGGGACACTGAAGCTTTCTTT	CASTQSRGDTEAFF
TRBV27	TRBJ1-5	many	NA	TGTGCCAGCAGTTACTCACTCAATCAGCCCCAGCATTTT	CASSYSLNQPQHF
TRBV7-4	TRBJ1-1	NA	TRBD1	TGTGCCAGCAGCGTACAGGGGGCGCAGACTGAAGCTTTCTTT	CASSVQGAQTEAFF
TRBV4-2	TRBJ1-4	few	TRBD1	TGTGCCAGCAGCCGCACGACAGGGGCGACTAATGAAAAACTGTTTTTT	CASSRTTGATNEKLFF
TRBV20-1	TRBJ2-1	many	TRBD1	TGCAGTCCTCAGGGGGCGCTTGGTCTAGGACAGTTCTTC	CSPQGALGLGQFF
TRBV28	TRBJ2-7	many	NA	TGTGCCAGCAGAGATTTCCGGGACCTCAGTAAAAGGGACTCCTACGAGCAGTACTTC	CASRDFRDLSKRDSYEQYF
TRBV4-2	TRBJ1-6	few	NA	TGTGCCAGCAGCGAATGGTCGGGTGGTAATTCACCCCTCCACTTT	CASSEWSGGNSPLHF
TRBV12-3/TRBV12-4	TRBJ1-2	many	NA	TGTGCCAGCAGTTTGGGTAGTCCGTTCTACCTTTATGGCTACACCTTC	CASSLGSPFYLYGYTF
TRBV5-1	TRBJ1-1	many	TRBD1	TGCGCCAGCAGCTTGGTGGGACAGGGTGGGTCTGAAGCTTTCTTT	CASSLVGQGGSEAFF
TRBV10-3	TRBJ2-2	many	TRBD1	TGTGCCATCAGTCAGCATGGACAGGGGGCCACTGAGGGCGGGGAGCTGTTTTTT	CAISQHGQGATEGGELFF
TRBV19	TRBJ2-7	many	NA	TGTGCCAGTAGTATAGAAGCAGGAAGAGGCGAGCAGTACTTC	CASSIEAGRGEQYF
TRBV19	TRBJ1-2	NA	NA	TGTGCCAGCGTTCCCCGAGGGGCCAACTATGGCTACACCTTC	CASVPRGANYGYTF
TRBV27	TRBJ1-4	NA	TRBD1	TGTGCCAGCAGTTTCGCTCAGGGGGCGGGAGAAAAACTGTTTTTT	CASSFAQGAGEKLFF
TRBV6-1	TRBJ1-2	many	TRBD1	TGTGCCAGCAGTTACCCCGAAGGGGGGGACAGGGTGCATGGCTACACCTTC	CASSYPEGGDRVHGYTF
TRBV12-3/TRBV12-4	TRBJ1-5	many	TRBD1	TGTGCCAGCAGTCCCGGACAGGTTGGGGGCAATCAGCCCCAGCATTTT	CASSPGQVGGNQPQHF
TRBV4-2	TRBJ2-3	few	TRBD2	TGTGCCAGCAGCGGGCGGGAGGGCCAGTATCCAGATACGCAGTATTTT	CASSGREGQYPDTQYF
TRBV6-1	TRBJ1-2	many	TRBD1	TGTGCCAGCAGTGAAAGGGACAGGGATGGCTACACCTTC	CASSERDRDGYTF
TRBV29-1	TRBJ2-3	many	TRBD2	TGCAGCGGCAAGACTAGCGGGGGCACAGATACGCAGTATTTT	CSGKTSGGTDTQYF
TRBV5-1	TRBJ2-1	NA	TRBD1	TGCGCCAGCAGCCAGGGACAGGGGCCCGGCCTTCCCTACAATGAGCAGTTCTTC	CASSQGQGPGLPYNEQFF
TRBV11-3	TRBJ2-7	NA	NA	TGTGCCAGCAGCTCACGAGCTGGGGAGCAGTACTTC	CASSSRAGEQYF
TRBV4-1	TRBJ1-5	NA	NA	TGCGCCAGCAGCCAACAAAGGGGGAGTAGCAATCAGCCCCAGCATTTT	CASSQQRGSSNQPQHF
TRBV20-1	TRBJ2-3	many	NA	TGCAGTGCTGAGAATACAGGGTTTTTGACAGATACGCAGTATTTT	CSAENTGFLTDTQYF
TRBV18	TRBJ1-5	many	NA	TGTGCCAGCTCACCGGAGGACCTTTTCCCGCCCCAGCATTTT	CASSPEDLFPPQHF
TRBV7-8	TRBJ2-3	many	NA	TGTGCCAGCAGCTTAGTCTCGACCGTAGATACGCAGTATTTT	CASSLVSTVDTQYF
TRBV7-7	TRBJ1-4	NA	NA	TGTGCTAGCAGCTTAGGGGGGGAACCTAATGAAAAACTGTTTTTT	CASSLGGEPNEKLFF
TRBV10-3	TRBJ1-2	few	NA	TGTGCCATCAGTGTAGGGTCCGGCTACACCTTC	CAISVGSGYTF
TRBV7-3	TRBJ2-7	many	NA	TGTGCCAGCGACGGGGGCGGCCCCTACGAGCAGTACTTC	CASDGGGPYEQYF
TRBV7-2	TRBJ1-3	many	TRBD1	TGTGCCAGAACCGACAGGGTAGGCGGAAACACCATATATTTT	CARTDRVGGNTIYF
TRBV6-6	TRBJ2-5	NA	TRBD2	TGTGCCAGCAGTTACTCGACTAGCAGTAAGACCCAGTACTTC	CASSYSTSSKTQYF
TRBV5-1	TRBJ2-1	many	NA	TGCGCCAGCAGCTTGATGCCGACTAGGTTGAATGAGCAGTTCTTC	CASSLMPTRLNEQFF
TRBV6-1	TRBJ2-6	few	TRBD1	TGTGCCAGCAACTCCGGGACAGGATACTCTGGGGCCAACGTCCTGACTTTC	CASNSGTGYSGANVLTF
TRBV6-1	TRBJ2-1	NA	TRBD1	TGTGCCAGCAGAAGACAGGGCCTTAACGGCAATGAGCAGTTCTTC	CASRRQGLNGNEQFF
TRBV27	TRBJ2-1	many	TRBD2	TGTGCCAGCAGTTTACGGAGCCTAGCGGGGGGGCAGAATGAGCAGTTCTTC	CASSLRSLAGGQNEQFF
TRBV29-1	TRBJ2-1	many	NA	TGCAGCGTTGAAGATAACAGTAGCGTTGAGCAGTTCTTC	CSVEDNSSVEQFF
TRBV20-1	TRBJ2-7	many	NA	TGCAGTGCTAGAGGGGGTAGGGGATCACAGTCCTACGAGCAGTACTTC	CSARGGRGSQSYEQYF
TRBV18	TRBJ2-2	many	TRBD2	TGTGCCAGCTCACCGTTCGGACTAGCGGTAAAGACGAACACCGGGGAGCTGTTTTTT	CASSPFGLAVKTNTGELFF
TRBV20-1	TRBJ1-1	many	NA	TGCAGTGCTAGGACAGGCTCGATGAACACTGAAGCTTTCTTT	CSARTGSMNTEAFF
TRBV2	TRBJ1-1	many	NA	TGTGCCAGCAGTGAAGTCCGGGGGAACACTGAAGCTTTCTTT	CASSEVRGNTEAFF
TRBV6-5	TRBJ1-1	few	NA	TGTGCCAGCAGTTACTCGAGTCGGTTGGGGTCCTACACTGAAGCTTTCTTT	CASSYSSRLGSYTEAFF
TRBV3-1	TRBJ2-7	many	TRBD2	TGTGCCAGCAGCCAACGGGGGGCCTACGAGCAGTACTTC	CASSQRGAYEQYF
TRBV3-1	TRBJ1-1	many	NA	TGTGCCAGCACCTCCGAGGGGGTGAACACTGAAGCTTTCTTT	CASTSEGVNTEAFF
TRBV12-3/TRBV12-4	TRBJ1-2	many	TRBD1	TGTGCCAGCAGCATGGGACAGGGCTATGGCTACACCTTC	CASSMGQGYGYTF
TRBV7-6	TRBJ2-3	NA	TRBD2	TGTGCCAGCAGTCCAACTAGCGGGGCGGGATATACGCAGTATTTT	CASSPTSGAGYTQYF
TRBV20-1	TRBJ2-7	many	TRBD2	TGCAGTGCTTGGGAAGCGGGAGGGTTGGTATACGAGCAGTACTTC	CSAWEAGGLVYEQYF
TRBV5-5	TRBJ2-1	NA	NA	TGCGCCAGCAGCCAAGATACCCAGGGGGGCTACAATGAGCAGTTCTTC	CASSQDTQGGYNEQFF
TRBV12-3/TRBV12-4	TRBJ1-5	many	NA	TGTGCCAGCTCCGGAGGCGGGGCGGGGGGAAATCAGCCCCAGCATTTT	CASSGGGAGGNQPQHF
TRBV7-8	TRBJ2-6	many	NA	TGTGCCAGCAGCCGCGTGGGGTCTGGGGCCAACGTCCTGACTTTC	CASSRVGSGANVLTF
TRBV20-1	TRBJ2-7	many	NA	TGCAGTGTTCAGGACCCTCGAAGGCACGAGCAGTACTTC	CSVQDPRRHEQYF
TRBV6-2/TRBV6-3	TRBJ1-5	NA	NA	TGTGCCAGCAGTTCGATCCAGAATCAGCCCCAGCATTTT	CASSSIQNQPQHF